The rows below give T cell receptor beta chains drawn from one sample of a study of vaccination and CD4 T cells after COVID-19. One entry per CDR3 protein results from TCRdb running MiXCR on the PCR reads. Of around 17,000 distinct CDR3 sequences listed, approximately 38% were seen once; the top ten hold 9.5% to 15%. Antigens for these TCRs are unknown. Sequencing was done on a sample of CD4+ T cells from blood, cultured in vitro. These receptor sequences come from a human donor who had recovered from COVID-19. CDR3s include the opening cysteine and the closing phenylalanine or tryptophan. Each record gives: V gene, clone size, J gene, D gene, CDR3 protein, CDR3 DNA. The D gene is left open where the match is weak. The listing skips clone size in some rows; elsewhere it reads once, few, many or a size class.

v_call: TRBV14
clone_size: .
j_call: TRBJ2-1
d_call: .
cdr3_aa: CARGGGPIYEQFF
cdr3_nt: TGTGCCAGGGGTGGCGGGCCGATCTATGAGCAGTTCTTC

v_call: TRBV7-2
clone_size: medium-sized
j_call: TRBJ1-5
d_call: TRBD1
cdr3_aa: CASSPQGNQPQHF
cdr3_nt: TGTGCCAGCAGCCCACAGGGGAATCAGCCCCAGCATTTT

v_call: TRBV7-2
clone_size: .
j_call: TRBJ2-1
d_call: .
cdr3_aa: CASNPLPASYNEQFF
cdr3_nt: TGTGCCAGCAACCCTCTGCCAGCTTCCTACAATGAGCAGTTCTTC

v_call: TRBV6-2/TRBV6-3
clone_size: .
j_call: TRBJ2-7
d_call: TRBD1
cdr3_aa: CASRSTGLNEQYF
cdr3_nt: TGTGCCAGCAGGTCGACAGGGCTCAACGAGCAGTACTTC

v_call: TRBV20-1
clone_size: .
j_call: TRBJ2-2
d_call: .
cdr3_aa: CLGRKDTGELFF
cdr3_nt: TGTTTAGGAAGGAAAGACACCGGGGAGCTGTTTTTT

v_call: TRBV20-1
clone_size: .
j_call: TRBJ2-1
d_call: TRBD2
cdr3_aa: CSARVTLATTYNEQFF
cdr3_nt: TGCAGTGCTAGGGTAACACTAGCGACAACCTACAATGAGCAGTTCTTC

v_call: TRBV6-5
clone_size: .
j_call: TRBJ2-3
d_call: TRBD1
cdr3_aa: CASSSEFDRASTDTQYF
cdr3_nt: TGTGCCAGCAGTTCCGAATTCGACAGGGCATCCACAGATACGCAGTATTTT

v_call: TRBV20-1
clone_size: .
j_call: TRBJ2-3
d_call: .
cdr3_aa: CSVKTHLGDTQYF
cdr3_nt: TGCAGTGTTAAGACTCATTTGGGAGATACGCAGTATTTT

v_call: TRBV24-1
clone_size: few
j_call: TRBJ2-1
d_call: .
cdr3_aa: CATSDPTGGNEQFF
cdr3_nt: TGTGCCACCAGTGATCCCACCGGGGGAAATGAGCAGTTCTTC

v_call: TRBV7-9
clone_size: .
j_call: TRBJ2-2
d_call: TRBD1
cdr3_aa: CASSFVVGSGGQVGELFF
cdr3_nt: TGTGCCAGCAGCTTCGTCGTGGGGTCAGGGGGTCAGGTCGGGGAGCTGTTTTTT

v_call: TRBV19
clone_size: .
j_call: TRBJ1-6
d_call: .
cdr3_aa: CASQAGYPSNSPLHF
cdr3_nt: TGTGCCAGCCAAGCCGGTTACCCCTCCAATTCACCCCTCCACTTT

v_call: TRBV2
clone_size: medium-sized
j_call: TRBJ2-3
d_call: TRBD2
cdr3_aa: CASSGGLAATDTQYF
cdr3_nt: TGTGCCAGCAGTGGGGGACTAGCGGCCACAGATACGCAGTATTTT

v_call: TRBV20-1
clone_size: .
j_call: TRBJ2-3
d_call: TRBD2
cdr3_aa: CSAIPSGNTDTQYF
cdr3_nt: TGCAGTGCTATTCCTAGCGGGAACACAGATACGCAGTATTTT

v_call: TRBV20-1
clone_size: .
j_call: TRBJ1-6
d_call: TRBD1
cdr3_aa: CSARAYRGVSPLHF
cdr3_nt: TGCAGTGCTAGAGCTTACAGGGGAGTCTCACCCCTCCACTTT

v_call: TRBV18
clone_size: once
j_call: TRBJ2-5
d_call: TRBD2
cdr3_aa: CASSSGTSGEETQYF
cdr3_nt: TGTGCCAGCTCATCTGGAACTAGCGGCGAAGAGACCCAGTACTTC

v_call: TRBV6-4
clone_size: .
j_call: TRBJ2-1
d_call: TRBD2
cdr3_aa: CASSDLAGGEYNEQFF
cdr3_nt: TGTGCCAGCAGTGATCTAGCGGGAGGGGAATACAATGAGCAGTTCTTC

v_call: TRBV12-5
clone_size: .
j_call: TRBJ2-3
d_call: .
cdr3_aa: CASGKSGTDTQYF
cdr3_nt: TGTGCTAGTGGTAAAAGCGGCACAGATACGCAGTATTTT

v_call: TRBV30
clone_size: .
j_call: TRBJ1-5
d_call: .
cdr3_aa: CAWSVQGVRQPQHF
cdr3_nt: TGTGCCTGGAGTGTTCAGGGAGTCCGGCAGCCCCAGCATTTT

v_call: TRBV19
clone_size: few
j_call: TRBJ2-2
d_call: TRBD2
cdr3_aa: CASSIQTLASGINTGELFF
cdr3_nt: TGTGCCAGTAGTATCCAAACCCTAGCTAGCGGGATAAACACCGGGGAGCTGTTTTTT

v_call: TRBV15
clone_size: .
j_call: TRBJ2-5
d_call: TRBD1
cdr3_aa: CATSSRTGQETQYF
cdr3_nt: TGTGCCACCAGCTCTCGGACAGGGCAAGAGACCCAGTACTTC

v_call: TRBV5-4
clone_size: few
j_call: TRBJ1-2
d_call: .
cdr3_aa: CASSQDSRGGYTF
cdr3_nt: TGTGCCAGCAGCCAGGACAGTCGAGGCGGCTACACCTTC

v_call: TRBV20-1
clone_size: .
j_call: TRBJ2-5
d_call: .
cdr3_aa: CSARVIAVVTQYF
cdr3_nt: TGCAGTGCTAGAGTCATAGCCGTTGTGACCCAGTACTTC

v_call: TRBV10-2
clone_size: few
j_call: TRBJ2-7
d_call: .
cdr3_aa: CAGLRSGSNSSYEQYF
cdr3_nt: TGCGCCGGACTCCGATCCGGGTCCAACAGCTCCTACGAGCAGTACTTC

v_call: TRBV27
clone_size: medium-sized
j_call: TRBJ1-2
d_call: .
cdr3_aa: CASKPGPDYGYTF
cdr3_nt: TGTGCCAGCAAGCCGGGACCCGACTATGGCTACACCTTC

v_call: TRBV20-1
clone_size: medium-sized
j_call: TRBJ2-5
d_call: .
cdr3_aa: CSAPGFQETQYF
cdr3_nt: TGCAGTGCTCCGGGGTTCCAAGAGACCCAGTACTTC

v_call: TRBV7-3
clone_size: .
j_call: TRBJ2-1
d_call: .
cdr3_aa: CASSLMGTIENEQFF
cdr3_nt: TGTGCCAGCAGCTTAATGGGGACCATTGAAAATGAGCAGTTCTTC